The 23 T cell receptor beta chains in this list originate from one sample, sequenced in a study of PD-1 blockade in mismatch repair-deficient tumors (dated by TCRdb to about 2017). The time point label for this specimen denotes: peripheral blood 12 weeks after first pembrolizumab dose. Library generation was performed with the immunoSEQ multiplex PCR assay. TCRdb took over this immuneACCESS table, retaining in-frame rearrangements with V and J assigned. Such tables are incomplete; in checked studies, under half of the missing clones stem from an unresolved V gene, and the remainder is unexplained. The sample contains nearly 25,000 clones, more than 80% of them found a single time. Of the sample, just over 20% is held by the ten largest clones. The starting material was peripheral blood, obtained 12 weeks after starting pembrolizumab. Receptor source: an adult with mismatch repair-deficient cancer.

This rearrangement joins TRBV11-2 to TRBJ2-7; 12 nucleotides line up with TRBD2. Germline CDR1 SGHAT, CDR2 FQNNGV. V trimming: 5 bases; J trimming: 2 bases; junction bases outside the gene matches: 4. This CDR3 comprises 15 residues. In DNA form, the CDR3 reads TGTGCCAGCAGCCTACTAGCGGGAGGCCCCTACGAGCAGTACTTC. Translation: CASSLLAGGPYEQYF.

The chain has TRBV7-8 and TRBJ2-1, with 9 bases lining up with TRBD1. The ends lost 5 bases at V and 12 bases at J; junction bases unmatched: 5. CDR3 length equals 12 residues. Germline assignment: CDR1 SGHVS and CDR2 FQNEAQ. The CDR3 nucleotides read TGTGCCAGCAGCCGGGGACAGGGTGGGCAGTTCTTC. It is translated as CASSRGQGGQFF.

The chain carries TRBV30 and TRBJ2-3; D is perhaps TRBD1 (6 bases). CDR1 is GTSNPN, CDR2 SVGIG, per germline (reference sequence). V lost 0 bases, J lost 3 bases, and 16 bases lay in between. The CDR3 sequence is 16 residues long. CDR3 nucleotides: TGTGCCTGGAGTGTACAGGGTAGAGTTCGAACAGATACGCAGTATTTT. Its protein is CAWSVQGRVRTDTQYF.

The genes are TRBV11-2 and TRBJ2-3; D gene uncertain. CDR3 size: 15 residues. Trimming took 5 bases from V and 1 from J, leaving 13 bases between them. From germline, CDR1 is SGHAT and CDR2 FQNNGV. CDR3 in DNA: TGTGCCAGCAGCCCGGACCTTGGGCGCACAGATACGCAGTATTTT. Its protein product is CASSPDLGRTDTQYF.

The CDR3 here is CASSRGTSDYNEQFF. In DNA, the CDR3 is TGCGCCAGCAGCCGTGGGACTAGCGACTACAATGAGCAGTTCTTC. This sequence joins TRBV4-1 and TRBJ2-1; 10 bases align to TRBD2. The V and J ends lost 4 bases and 3 bases, in that order; junction bases with no gene match: 3. CDR1 is MGHRA, CDR2 YSYEKL, per germline. The CDR3 totals 15 residues.

The chain uses TRBV11-2 and TRBJ2-7; the D gene could be TRBD1 or TRBD2 (6 bases each). V was trimmed by 4 bases and J by 6 bases, leaving 13 bases between them. Germline V gene sequence: CDR1 SGHAT, CDR2 FQNNGV. This CDR3 has 13 residues. This CDR3 is CASSSPGAPEQYF. The CDR3, as DNA: TGTGCCAGCAGCTCCCCGGGGGCTCCCGAGCAGTACTTC.

This chain uses TRBV28 with TRBJ1-5, with 8 nucleotides matching TRBD1. The CDR3 has 20 amino acids. The J segment lost 4 bases and the V segment lost 6 bases, leaving 23 bases of the junction unmatched. Per germline, CDR1 MDHEN and CDR2 SYDVKM. The CDR3 DNA is TGTGCCAGCAGCCTGATTGGGTGGAGACAGGGGTCCCTCTTAAATCAGCCCCAGCATTTT. Protein product: CASSLIGWRQGSLLNQPQHF.

This chain connects TRBV11-1 to TRBJ2-1; maybe TRBD2 (7 bases). V was trimmed by 3 bases and J by 1 base, leaving 19 bases between them. There are 18 residues in the CDR3. The germline gives CDR1 SGHAT, CDR2 FQDESV (reference sequence). CDR3 loop: CASSFGQGGGRSYNEQFF. The CDR3 DNA sequence: TGTGCCAGCAGCTTCGGTCAGGGAGGGGGAAGATCCTACAATGAGCAGTTCTTC.

The CDR3 loop reads CASSQEASTGELFF. Here the CDR3 DNA reads TGCGCCAGCAGCCAAGAAGCAAGTACCGGGGAGCTGTTTTTT. The genes are TRBV4-1 and TRBJ2-2; D unresolved. Germline lookup yields CDR1 MGHRA and CDR2 YSYEKL. Trimming pared 0 bases from V and 5 bases from J, leaving 7 bases between. The CDR3 runs to 14 residues.

This clone was found once. J is TRBJ1-5 and V is TRBV19; D possibly corresponds to TRBD1 (5 bases). V was trimmed by 6 bases and J by 4 bases, leaving 19 bases between them. Per germline, CDR1 LNHDA and CDR2 SQIVND (reference sequence). The CDR3 is made up of 16 amino acids. CDR3 region: CASRKKQAWWNQPQHF. DNA of the CDR3: TGTGCCAGTAGGAAAAAACAGGCGTGGTGGAATCAGCCCCAGCATTTT.

The chain employs TRBV10-3 and TRBJ1-2; D not certain. The germline gives CDR1 ENHRY, CDR2 SYGVKD. CDR3 length: 13 residues. V was pared by 4 bases and J by 7 bases, with 13 bases between. The CDR3 region is CAISAPQLVGYTF. CDR3 nucleotides: TGTGCCATCAGTGCCCCACAACTGGTTGGCTACACCTTC.

The chain links TRBV15 to TRBJ1-5; 11 nucleotides match TRBD1. CDR1 is LNHNV and CDR2 is YYDKDF in the germline V gene (reference sequence). Unmatched junction bases numbered 9, after V lost 5 bases and J lost 3 bases. The CDR3 sequence is 17 residues long. In DNA, the CDR3 is TGTGCCACCAGCGGAGGGTGGACAGGGGGCGTCAATCAGCCCCAGCATTTT. Translated: CATSGGWTGGVNQPQHF.

The chain employs TRBV13 and TRBJ2-7, with TRBD2 matching 11 bases. Unmatched junction bases numbered 8, after V lost 4 bases and J lost 0 bases. CDR3 length: 17 residues. The germline gives CDR1 PRHDT, CDR2 FYEKMQ (reference sequence). The CDR3 loop reads CASSSGTSGPRSYEQYF. The CDR3 nucleotides read TGTGCCAGCAGCTCCGGGACTAGCGGCCCACGCTCCTACGAGCAGTACTTC.

CDR3 sequence reads: CASSNGDRAKPGELFF. The DNA of the CDR3 is TGTGCCAGCAGCAATGGGGACAGGGCGAAGCCCGGGGAGCTGTTTTTT. J is TRBJ2-2 and V is TRBV21-1; the table gives TRBD1 as D, unverified against the DNA. TRBV21-1 is annotated as a pseudogene. The CDR3 totals 16 residues.

This chain uses TRBV5-1 with TRBJ2-5; a weak D match, TRBD2 (6 bases). Germline CDR1 SGHRS, CDR2 YFSETQ. Trimming removed 0 bases from V and 4 bases from J, with 16 bases in between. The CDR3 extends over 16 amino acids. The CDR3 loop is CASSLGGMVGGETQYF. As DNA, the CDR3 is TGCGCCAGCAGCTTGGGCGGGATGGTTGGGGGAGAGACCCAGTACTTC.

In its sample, this clone was seen a few times. The gene calls are TRBV5-6 and TRBJ2-2; no firm D call. The germline V gene encodes CDR1 SGHDT and CDR2 YYEEEE. There are 14 residues in the CDR3. The V and J ends lost 4 bases and 1 base respectively, with 8 bases between them. CDR3 sequence reads: CASSRLGNTGELFF. CDR3 sequence (DNA): TGTGCCAGCAGCAGATTAGGGAACACCGGGGAGCTGTTTTTT.

J is TRBJ2-5 and V is TRBV30, with D unclear. The V end lost 2 bases, the J end lost 5 bases, and 12 bases lay between the germline ends. Germline values: CDR1 GTSNPN, CDR2 SVGIG (reference sequence). This CDR3 contains 13 residues. The CDR3 loop is CAWSRVTSETQYF. CDR3 nucleotide sequence: TGTGCCTGGAGTAGGGTAACTTCTGAGACCCAGTACTTC.

The V call is TRBV10-3, the J call TRBJ2-7; D gene uncertain. V was shortened by 4 bases and J by 2 bases, with 12 bases between the two germline ends. This CDR3 has 14 amino acids. Germline lookup yields CDR1 ENHRY and CDR2 SYGVKD. The CDR3 DNA is TGTGCCATCAGTGGGTCGTCCGGAACCTACGAGCAGTACTTC. Translated: CAISGSSGTYEQYF.

This rearrangement joins TRBV28 to TRBJ2-1, with 10 bases identical to TRBD2. V dropped 1 base and J dropped 7; count of bases not matched to a gene: 7. From germline, CDR1 is MDHEN and CDR2 SYDVKM. The CDR3 runs to 16 residues. The CDR3 DNA sequence: TGTGCCAGCAGTTTATTCGCTAGCGGGAGAGGGAATGAGCAGTTCTTC. It specifies CASSLFASGRGNEQFF.

This chain connects TRBV5-6 to TRBJ2-3; the match to TRBD2 covers 7 bases. This CDR3 spans 15 amino acids. Unmatched junction bases numbered 3, after V lost 2 bases and J lost 0 bases. Looked up from germline, CDR1 is SGHDT and CDR2 is YYEEEE. CDR3 in amino acids: CASSFLAESTDTQYF. The DNA of the CDR3 is TGTGCCAGCAGCTTCCTAGCGGAGAGCACAGATACGCAGTATTTT.

Of note for this clone: One end of the junction does not line up with germline, which may come from a read error. This sequence joins TRBV7-9 and TRBJ2-5, with D possibly matching TRBD1 (8 bases). This CDR3 contains 12 residues. The germline V gene has CDR1 SEHNR and CDR2 FQNEAQ (reference sequence). The CDR3: CASSYTGGDPNF. DNA for the CDR3: TGTGCCAGCAGCTATACAGGGGGGGATCCAAACTTC. Drawing the rest from reference TRBV7-9 and TRBJ2-5, the complete variable domain is DTGVSQNPRHKITKRGQNVTFRCDPISEHNRLYWYRQTLGQGPEFLTYFQNEAQLEKSRLLSDRFSAERPKGSFSTLEIQRTEQGDSAMYLCASSYTGGDPNFGPGTRLLVL.

This clone showed up just a few times. This rearrangement joins TRBV6-1 to TRBJ2-7; 9 nucleotides line up with TRBD2. CDR1 and CDR2 from the germline V gene are MNHNS and SASEGT. The CDR3 runs 14 residues. V lost 7 bases, J lost 5 bases, and 9 bases stayed unmatched. The chain's CDR3 is CASKGWGGRDEQYF. The CDR3 nucleotides are TGTGCCAGCAAAGGTTGGGGCGGGAGGGACGAGCAGTACTTC.

V gene TRBV18 combines with J gene TRBJ2-1; D is ambiguous. V was cut by 5 bases and J by 9 bases, with 11 bases left in between. This CDR3 comprises 12 residues. The germline CDR1 and CDR2 sequences are KGHSH and LQKENI. The CDR3 nucleotides read TGTGCCAGCTCAGTAGGAAACACTGAGCAGTTCTTC. Translated: CASSVGNTEQFF.